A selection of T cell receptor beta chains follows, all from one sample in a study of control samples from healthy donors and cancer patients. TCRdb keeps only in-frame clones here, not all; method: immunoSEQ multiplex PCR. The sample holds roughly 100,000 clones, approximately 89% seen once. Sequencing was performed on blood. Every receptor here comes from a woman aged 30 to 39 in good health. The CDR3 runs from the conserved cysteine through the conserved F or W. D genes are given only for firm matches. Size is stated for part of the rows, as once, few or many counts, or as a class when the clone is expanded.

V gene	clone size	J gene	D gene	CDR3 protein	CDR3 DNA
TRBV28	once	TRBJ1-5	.	CASTTSSSRSNQPQHF	TGTGCCAGCACTACTTCTTCCTCCCGTAGCAATCAGCCCCAGCATTTT
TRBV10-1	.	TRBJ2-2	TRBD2	CASSDLAGHTGELFF	TGCGCCAGCAGTGATCTAGCGGGACATACCGGGGAGCTGTTTTTT
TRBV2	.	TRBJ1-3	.	CASSVEIWGSGNTIYF	TGTGCCAGCAGTGTCGAAATATGGGGCTCTGGAAACACCATATATTTT
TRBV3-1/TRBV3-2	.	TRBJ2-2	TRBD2	CASSQDRRMTSGVTANTGELFF	TGTGCCAGCAGCCAAGATCGGCGGATGACTAGCGGGGTGACCGCGAACACCGGGGAGCTGTTTTTT
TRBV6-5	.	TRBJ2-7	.	CASSSERKKQYF	TGTGCCAGCAGTTCCGAACGTAAAAAGCAGTACTTC
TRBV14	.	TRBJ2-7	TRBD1	CASSQPGQGNEQYF	TGTGCCAGCAGCCAACCGGGACAGGGGAACGAGCAGTACTTC
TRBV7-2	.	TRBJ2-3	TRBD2	CASSLVGTSGSFSDTQYF	TGTGCCAGCAGCTTAGTCGGGACTAGCGGGAGTTTCTCAGATACGCAGTATTTT
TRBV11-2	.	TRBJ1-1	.	CASSLTRVEAFF	TGTGCCAGCAGCTTAACACGGGTTGAAGCTTTCTTT
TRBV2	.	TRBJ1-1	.	CASTWRSRDTEAFF	TGTGCCAGCACCTGGCGCTCCCGGGACACTGAAGCTTTCTTT
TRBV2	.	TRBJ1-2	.	CASSRQNYGYTF	TGTGCCAGCAGCAGACAGAACTATGGCTACACCTTC
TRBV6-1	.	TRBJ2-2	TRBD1	CASSEGTGGFLELFF	TGTGCCAGCAGTGAAGGGACAGGGGGCTTTTTAGAGCTGTTTTTT
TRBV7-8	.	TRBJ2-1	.	CASSLAGSGTYNEQFF	TGTGCCAGCAGCTTAGCGGGAAGCGGAACATACAATGAGCAGTTCTTC
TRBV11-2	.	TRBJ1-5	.	CASSSTFREVCLPQHF	TGTGCCAGCAGCTCCACCTTCAGGGAGGTATGTCTGCCCCAGCATTTT
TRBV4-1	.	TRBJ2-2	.	CASSQGASTGELFF	TGCGCCAGCAGCCAAGGGGCTAGCACCGGGGAGCTGTTTTTT
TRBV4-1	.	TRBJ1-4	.	CASSWEGNEKLFF	TGCGCCAGCTCGTGGGAGGGTAATGAAAAACTGTTTTTT
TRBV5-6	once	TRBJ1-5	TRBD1	CASSTGTGGGQPQHF	TGTGCCAGCAGCACCGGGACAGGGGGGGGACAGCCCCAGCATTTT
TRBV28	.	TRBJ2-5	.	CASGIGTQYF	TGTGCCAGCGGGATCGGGACCCAGTACTTC
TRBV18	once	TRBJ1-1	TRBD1	CASSLQGGTEAFF	TGTGCCAGCTCCTTACAGGGGGGGACTGAAGCTTTCTTT
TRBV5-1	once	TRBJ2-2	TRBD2	CASSLVLAGGTNTGELFF	TGCGCCAGCAGCTTGGTCCTAGCGGGAGGTACGAACACCGGGGAGCTGTTTTTT
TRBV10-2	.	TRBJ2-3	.	CASSLLATDTQYF	TGCGCCAGCAGCTTGCTAGCCACAGATACGCAGTATTTT
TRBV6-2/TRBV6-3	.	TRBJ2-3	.	CASSLDHGPTDTQYF	TGTGCCAGCAGTTTGGACCACGGACCCACAGATACGCAGTATTTT
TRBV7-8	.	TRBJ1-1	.	CASSRHEIPNTEAFF	TGTGCCAGCAGCCGCCATGAGATCCCGAACACTGAAGCTTTCTTT
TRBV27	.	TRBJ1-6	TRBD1	CASSRQGRSNSPLHF	TGTGCCAGCAGTCGACAGGGAAGGTCTAATTCACCCCTCCACTTT
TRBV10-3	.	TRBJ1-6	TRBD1	CAISEVGQGTSPLHF	TGTGCCATCAGTGAGGTCGGACAGGGCACCTCACCCCTCCACTTT
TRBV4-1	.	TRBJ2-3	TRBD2	CASSQLYGTRGTDTQYF	TGCGCCAGCAGCCAATTGTACGGGACTAGGGGCACAGATACGCAGTATTTT
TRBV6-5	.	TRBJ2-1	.	CASSYASQDEQFF	TGTGCCAGCAGTTACGCTAGCCAGGATGAGCAGTTCTTC
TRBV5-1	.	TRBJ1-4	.	CASSPRAANEKLFF	TGCGCCAGCAGCCCCCGGGCTGCTAATGAAAAACTGTTTTTT
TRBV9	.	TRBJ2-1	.	CASSVGVSTLRDNEQFF	TGTGCCAGCAGCGTAGGGGTCTCTACCCTCAGGGACAATGAGCAGTTCTTC
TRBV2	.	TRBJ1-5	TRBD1	CASRGGQGLYSNQPQHF	TGTGCCAGCAGAGGAGGACAGGGCCTGTATAGCAATCAGCCCCAGCATTTT
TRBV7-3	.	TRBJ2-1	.	CASSLSRGATNEQFF	TGTGCCAGCAGCCTAAGTAGGGGGGCGACTAATGAGCAGTTCTTC
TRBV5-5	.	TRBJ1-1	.	CASSPGSDLAFF	TGTGCCAGCAGCCCAGGGAGCGATCTAGCTTTCTTT
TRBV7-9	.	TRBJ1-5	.	CASSFGPGPGANQPQHF	TGTGCCAGCAGCTTTGGCCCGGGCCCGGGGGCCAATCAGCCCCAGCATTTT
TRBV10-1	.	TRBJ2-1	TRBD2	CASSESWASGYTQFF	TGCGCCAGCAGTGAGTCGTGGGCTAGCGGGTATACGCAGTTCTTC
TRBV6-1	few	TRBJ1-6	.	CASSELPLSASTLHF	TGTGCCAGCAGTGAACTCCCCCTTAGTGCGTCAACCCTCCACTTT
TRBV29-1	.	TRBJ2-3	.	CSSKGRERGSTDTQYF	TGCAGCTCTAAGGGCCGAGAAAGGGGAAGCACAGATACGCAGTATTTT
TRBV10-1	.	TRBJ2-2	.	CASSESGTANTGELFF	TGCGCCAGCAGTGAGTCCGGGACTGCTAACACCGGGGAGCTGTTTTTT
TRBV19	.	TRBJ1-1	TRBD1	CASSIYRGPDWTEAFF	TGTGCCAGTAGTATCTACAGGGGGCCAGATTGGACTGAAGCTTTCTTT
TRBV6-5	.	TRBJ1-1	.	CASSYSNLYGTEAFF	TGTGCCAGCAGTTACTCGAATCTGTATGGGACTGAAGCTTTCTTT
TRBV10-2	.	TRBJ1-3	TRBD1	CASSEGDSYSGNTIYF	TGCGCCAGCAGTGAGGGGGACAGCTACTCTGGAAACACCATATATTTT
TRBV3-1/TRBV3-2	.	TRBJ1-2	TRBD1	CATTATGEGYTF	TGTGCCACTACGGCCACAGGGGAAGGCTACACCTTC
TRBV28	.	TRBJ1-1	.	CASLRVMNTEAFF	TGTGCCAGCCTCCGGGTTATGAACACTGAAGCTTTCTTT
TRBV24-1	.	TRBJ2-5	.	CATSVSSETQYF	TGTGCCACCAGTGTTTCAAGTGAGACCCAGTACTTC
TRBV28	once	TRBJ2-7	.	CASSSQVREQYF	TGTGCCAGCAGTTCGCAGGTACGCGAGCAGTACTTC
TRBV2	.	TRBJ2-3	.	CASPPGGTPSGDTQYF	TGTGCCAGTCCCCCGGGCGGGACCCCCTCGGGAGATACGCAGTATTTT
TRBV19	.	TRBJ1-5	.	CASSIGSRAAGQPQHF	TGTGCCAGTAGTATCGGCTCGAGGGCCGCCGGGCAGCCCCAGCATTTT
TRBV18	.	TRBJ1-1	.	CASSPGGVTEAFF	TGTGCCAGCTCACCAGGGGGGGTAACTGAAGCTTTCTTT
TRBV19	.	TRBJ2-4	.	CASSSFMDELAKNIQYF	TGTGCCAGTTCCTCATTCATGGACGAGCTAGCCAAAAACATTCAGTACTTC
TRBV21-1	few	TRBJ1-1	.	CASSAHRAGDTEAFF	TGTGCCAGCAGCGCACACCGGGCAGGGGACACTGAAGCTTTCTTT
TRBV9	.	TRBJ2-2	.	CASSVGGAQTGELFF	TGTGCCAGCAGCGTAGGAGGGGCGCAGACCGGGGAGCTGTTTTTT
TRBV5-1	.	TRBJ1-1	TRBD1	CASSPRTGMTTEAFF	TGCGCCAGCAGCCCTCGGACAGGGATGACCACTGAAGCTTTCTTT
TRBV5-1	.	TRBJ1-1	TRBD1	CASLGAGGMNTEAFF	TGCGCCAGCCTCGGTGCAGGGGGGATGAACACTGAAGCTTTCTTT